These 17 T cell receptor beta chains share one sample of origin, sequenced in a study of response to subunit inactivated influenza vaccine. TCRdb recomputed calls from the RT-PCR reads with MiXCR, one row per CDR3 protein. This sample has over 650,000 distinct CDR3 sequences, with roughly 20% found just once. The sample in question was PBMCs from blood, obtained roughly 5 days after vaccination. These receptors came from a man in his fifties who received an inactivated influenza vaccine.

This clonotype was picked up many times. In DNA, the CDR3 is TGTGCCAGCAGTTACAGCTTCTCTGGAAACACCATATATTTT. This sequence encodes CASSYSFSGNTIYF. This chain connects TRBV12-3 or TRBV12-4 to TRBJ1-3, with no clear D. V lost 4 bases and J lost 0, with 7 bases in between. This CDR3 has 14 amino acids.

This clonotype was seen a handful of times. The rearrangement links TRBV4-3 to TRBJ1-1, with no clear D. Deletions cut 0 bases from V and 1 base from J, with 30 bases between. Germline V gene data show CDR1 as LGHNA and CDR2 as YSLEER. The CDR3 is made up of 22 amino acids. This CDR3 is CASSQELPDTRLVSARNTEAFF. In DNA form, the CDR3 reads TGCGCCAGCAGCCAAGAGCTTCCAGACACGAGGCTGGTTTCGGCTCGGAACACTGAAGCTTTCTTT.

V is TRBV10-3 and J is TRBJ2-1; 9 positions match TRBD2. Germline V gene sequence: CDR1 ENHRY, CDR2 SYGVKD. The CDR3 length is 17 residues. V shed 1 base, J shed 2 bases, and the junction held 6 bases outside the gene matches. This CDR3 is CAISEWASGTTYNEQFF. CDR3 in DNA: TGTGCCATCAGTGAGTGGGCTAGCGGGACGACCTACAATGAGCAGTTCTTC.

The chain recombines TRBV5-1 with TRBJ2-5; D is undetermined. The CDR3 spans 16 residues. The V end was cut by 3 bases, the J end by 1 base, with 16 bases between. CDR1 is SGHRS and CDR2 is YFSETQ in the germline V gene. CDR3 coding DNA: TGCGCCAGCAGCTCTACGAGCTACGGTGCCCAAGAGACCCAGTACTTC. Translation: CASSSTSYGAQETQYF.

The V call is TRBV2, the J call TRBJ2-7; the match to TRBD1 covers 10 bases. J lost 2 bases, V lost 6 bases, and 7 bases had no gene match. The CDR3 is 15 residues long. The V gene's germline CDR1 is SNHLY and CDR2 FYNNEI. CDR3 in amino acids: CASRGDRGPTYEQYF. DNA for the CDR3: TGTGCCAGCAGAGGGGACAGGGGACCCACCTACGAGCAGTACTTC.

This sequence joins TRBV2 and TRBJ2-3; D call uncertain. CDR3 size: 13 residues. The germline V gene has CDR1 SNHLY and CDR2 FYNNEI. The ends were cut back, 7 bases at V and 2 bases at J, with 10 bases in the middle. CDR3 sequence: CASKAEYTDTQYF. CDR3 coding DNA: TGTGCCAGCAAAGCAGAGTACACAGATACGCAGTATTTT. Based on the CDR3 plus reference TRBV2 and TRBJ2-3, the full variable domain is EPEVTQTPSHQVTQMGQEVILRCVPISNHLYFYWYRQILGQKVEFLVSFYNNEISEKSEIFDDQFSVERPDGSNFTLKIRSTKLEDSAMYFCASKAEYTDTQYFGPGTRLTVL.

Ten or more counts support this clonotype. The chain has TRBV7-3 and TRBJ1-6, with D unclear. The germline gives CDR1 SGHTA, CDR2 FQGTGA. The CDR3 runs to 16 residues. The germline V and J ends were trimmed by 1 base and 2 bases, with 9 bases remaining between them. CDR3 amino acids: CASSLNSRTYNSPLHF. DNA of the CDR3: TGTGCCAGCAGCTTAAACAGCCGGACCTATAATTCACCCCTCCACTTT.

CDR3 residues: CASSPWGQGVTRADEQFF. CDR3 nucleotide sequence: TGTGCCAGCTCACCTTGGGGACAGGGTGTGACCAGGGCGGATGAGCAGTTCTTC. The chain has TRBV18 and TRBJ2-1, with 9 nucleotides matching TRBD1. CDR3 length: 18 residues. Germline assignment: CDR1 KGHSH and CDR2 LQKENI. After removal of 3 bases from V and 8 bases from J, the junction contained 17 bases not matched to a gene.

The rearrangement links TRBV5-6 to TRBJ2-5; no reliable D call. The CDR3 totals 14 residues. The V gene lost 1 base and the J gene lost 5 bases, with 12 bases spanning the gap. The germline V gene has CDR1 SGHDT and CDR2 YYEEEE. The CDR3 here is CASSLNPRVETQYF. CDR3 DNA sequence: TGTGCCAGCAGCTTGAATCCTAGGGTGGAGACCCAGTACTTC.

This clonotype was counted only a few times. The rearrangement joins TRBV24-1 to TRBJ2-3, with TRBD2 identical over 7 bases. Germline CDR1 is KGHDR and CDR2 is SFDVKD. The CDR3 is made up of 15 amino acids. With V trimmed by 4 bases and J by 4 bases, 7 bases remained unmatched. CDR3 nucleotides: TGTGCCACCAGTGACCCCGGGAGGACCGCAGATACGCAGTATTTT. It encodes CATSDPGRTADTQYF.

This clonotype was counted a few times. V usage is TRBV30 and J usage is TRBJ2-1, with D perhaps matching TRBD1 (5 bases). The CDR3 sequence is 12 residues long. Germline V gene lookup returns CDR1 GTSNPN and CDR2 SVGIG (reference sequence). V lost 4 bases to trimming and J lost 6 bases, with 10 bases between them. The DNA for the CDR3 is TGTGCCTGGACAGGGTCTGGCAATGAGCAGTTCTTC. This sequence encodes CAWTGSGNEQFF.

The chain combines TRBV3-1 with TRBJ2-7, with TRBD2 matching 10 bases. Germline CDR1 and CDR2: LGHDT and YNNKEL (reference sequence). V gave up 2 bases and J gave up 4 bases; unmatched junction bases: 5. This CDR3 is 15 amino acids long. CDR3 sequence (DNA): TGTGCCAGCAGCCAAAGGGGGACTAGCGTGTACGAGCAGTACTTC. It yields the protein CASSQRGTSVYEQYF.

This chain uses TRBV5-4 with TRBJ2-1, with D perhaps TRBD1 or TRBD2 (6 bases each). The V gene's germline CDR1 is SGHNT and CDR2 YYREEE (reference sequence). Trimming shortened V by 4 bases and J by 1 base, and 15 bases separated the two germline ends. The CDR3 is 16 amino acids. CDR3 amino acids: CASSPYGGPSYNEQFF. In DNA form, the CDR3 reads TGTGCCAGCAGCCCGTACGGGGGCCCATCCTACAATGAGCAGTTCTTC.

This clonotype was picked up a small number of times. Here the CDR3 reads CASSYDTGVGETQYF. The CDR3 nucleotides are TGTGCCAGCAGCTATGACACGGGGGTAGGGGAGACCCAGTACTTC. The chain employs TRBV7-2 and TRBJ2-5, with D tentatively TRBD2 (6 bases). The CDR3 runs to 15 residues. In germline, CDR1 is SGHTA, CDR2 FQGNSA. V lost 4 bases and J 5 bases, leaving 17 bases between the germline ends.

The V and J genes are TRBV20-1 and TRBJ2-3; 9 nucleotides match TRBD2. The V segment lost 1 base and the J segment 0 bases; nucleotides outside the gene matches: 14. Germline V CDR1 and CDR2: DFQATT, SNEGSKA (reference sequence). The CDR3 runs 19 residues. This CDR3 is CSARAAVGGRASSTDTQYF. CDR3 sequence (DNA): TGCAGTGCTAGAGCCGCGGTCGGCGGGAGGGCCTCGAGCACAGATACGCAGTATTTT.

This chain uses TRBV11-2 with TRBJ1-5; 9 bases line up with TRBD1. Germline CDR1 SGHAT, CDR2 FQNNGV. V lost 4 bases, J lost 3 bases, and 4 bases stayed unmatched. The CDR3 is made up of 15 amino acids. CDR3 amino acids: CASSSGQGINQPQHF. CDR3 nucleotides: TGTGCCAGCAGCTCGGGACAGGGTATCAATCAGCCCCAGCATTTT.

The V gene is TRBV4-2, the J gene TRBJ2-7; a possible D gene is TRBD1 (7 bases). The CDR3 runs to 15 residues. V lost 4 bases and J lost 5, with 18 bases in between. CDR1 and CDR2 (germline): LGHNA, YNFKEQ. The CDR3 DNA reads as TGTGCCAGCAGCCGGACCGAGCAGGGGGGCCACGAGCAGTACTTC. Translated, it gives CASSRTEQGGHEQYF.